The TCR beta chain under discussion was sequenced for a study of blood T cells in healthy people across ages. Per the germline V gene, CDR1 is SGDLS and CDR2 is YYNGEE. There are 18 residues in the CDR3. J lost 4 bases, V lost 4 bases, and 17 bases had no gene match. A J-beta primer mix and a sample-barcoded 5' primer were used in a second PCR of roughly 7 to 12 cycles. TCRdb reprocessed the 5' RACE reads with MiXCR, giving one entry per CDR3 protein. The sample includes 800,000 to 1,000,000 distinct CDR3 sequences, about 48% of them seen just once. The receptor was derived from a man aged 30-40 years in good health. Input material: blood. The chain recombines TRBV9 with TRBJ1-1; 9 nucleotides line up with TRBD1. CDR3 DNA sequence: TGTGCCAGCAGCCCATGGGACAGGGAGGTATTGGACGGCACTGAAGCTTTCTTT. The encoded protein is CASSPWDREVLDGTEAFF.